The 3 T cell receptor beta chains in this list originate from one sample, sequenced in a study of regulatory T cells in long-lasting Graves disease. Construction of the TCR beta libraries employed iRepertoire HTBI primers in conjunction with Arm-PCR of CDR3 regions. TCRdb fed the multiplex PCR reads into MiXCR, producing one record per CDR3 protein. The sample comprises 700,000 or so distinct CDR3 sequences, approximately 31% of which are singletons, and under 55% rests with the top ten. The time point: persistent/refractory GD, antithyroid drugs over 5 years with positive TRAb. Researchers made the TCR library from RNA that was extracted from PBMCs. Sequenced here: peripheral blood mononuclear cells (PBMCs), sampled when the disease was refractory, from a patient treated with antithyroid drugs. The receptors stem from a female donor with Graves disease.

The V call is TRBV12-5, the J call TRBJ1-1, with D uncertain. CDR1 is LGHNT, CDR2 FRNRAP, per germline. Trimming shortened V by 1 base and J by 6 bases, and 12 bases separated the two germline ends. This CDR3 region has 14 residues. The CDR3 DNA is TGTGCTAGTGGTTTGGGAGGGATGAGTGCTGAAGCTTTCTTT. Translated, it gives CASGLGGMSAEAFF.

This clonotype was observed a few times. The gene calls are TRBV27 and TRBJ1-2; 9 bases line up with TRBD1. With 6 bases clipped from V and 4 bases from J, the junction kept 6 bases outside the gene matches. The CDR3 loop spans 14 amino acids. CDR1 MNHEY and CDR2 SMNVEV come from the germline V gene (reference sequence). CDR3 loop: CASRTGGQGYGYTF. CDR3 nucleotides: TGTGCCAGCAGGACGGGGGGACAGGGCTATGGCTACACCTTC.

Comment on this clonotype: This may be a read error, as it is one base from a much larger clone. The V call is TRBV12-3 or TRBV12-4, the J call TRBJ1-6, with D maybe TRBD1 (5 bases). The CDR3 extends over 13 amino acids. V was cut by 5 bases and J by 12 bases, with 14 bases left in between. In DNA form, the CDR3 reads TGTGCCAGCAGTCTTGGGACGGTGGGACCCCTCCACTTT. Translation: CASSLGTVGPLHF.